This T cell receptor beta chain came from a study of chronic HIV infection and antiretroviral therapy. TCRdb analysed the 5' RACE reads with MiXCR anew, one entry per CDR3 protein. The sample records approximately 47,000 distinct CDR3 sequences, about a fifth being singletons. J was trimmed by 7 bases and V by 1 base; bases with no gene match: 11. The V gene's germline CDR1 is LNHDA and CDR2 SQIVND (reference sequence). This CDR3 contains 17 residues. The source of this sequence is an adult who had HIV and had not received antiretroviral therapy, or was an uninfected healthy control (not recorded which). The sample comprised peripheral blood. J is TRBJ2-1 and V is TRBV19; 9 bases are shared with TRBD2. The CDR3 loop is CASSIARGLASGNEQFF. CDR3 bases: TGTGCCAGTAGTATAGCCCGAGGACTAGCGTCAGGTAATGAGCAGTTCTTC. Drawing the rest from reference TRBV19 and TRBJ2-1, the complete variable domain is DGGITQSPKYLFRKEGQNVTLSCEQNLNHDAMYWYRQDPGQGLRLIYYSQIVNDFQKGDIAEGYSVSREKKESFPLTVTSAQKNPTAFYLCASSIARGLASGNEQFFGPGTRLTVL.